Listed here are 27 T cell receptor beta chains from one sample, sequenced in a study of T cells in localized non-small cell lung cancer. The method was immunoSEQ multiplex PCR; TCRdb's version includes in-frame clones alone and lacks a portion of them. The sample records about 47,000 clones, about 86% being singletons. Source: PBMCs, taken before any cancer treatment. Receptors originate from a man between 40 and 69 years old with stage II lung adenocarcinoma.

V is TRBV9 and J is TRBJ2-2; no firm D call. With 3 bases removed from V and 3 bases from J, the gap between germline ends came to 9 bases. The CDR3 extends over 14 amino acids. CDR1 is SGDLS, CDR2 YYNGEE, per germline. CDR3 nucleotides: TGTGCCAGCAGCGCCCCGTTTGACACCGGGGAGCTGTTTTTT. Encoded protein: CASSAPFDTGELFF. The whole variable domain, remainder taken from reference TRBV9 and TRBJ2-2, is DSGVTQTPKHLITATGQRVTLRCSPRSGDLSVYWYQQSLDQGLQFLIQYYNGEERAKGNILERFSAQQFPDLHSELNLSSLELGDSALYFCASSAPFDTGELFFGEGSRLTVL.

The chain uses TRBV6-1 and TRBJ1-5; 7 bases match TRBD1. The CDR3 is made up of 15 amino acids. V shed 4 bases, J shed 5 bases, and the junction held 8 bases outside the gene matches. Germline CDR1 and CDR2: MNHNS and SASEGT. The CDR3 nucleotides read TGTGCCAGCAGTGGGACAGGCGCCTTTGATCAGCCCCAGCATTTT. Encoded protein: CASSGTGAFDQPQHF.

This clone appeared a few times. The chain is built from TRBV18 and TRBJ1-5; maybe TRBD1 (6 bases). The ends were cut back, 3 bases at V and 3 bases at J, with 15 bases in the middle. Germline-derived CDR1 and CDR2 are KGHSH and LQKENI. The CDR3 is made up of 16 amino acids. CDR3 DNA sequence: TGTGCCAGCTCACCCCGGGGGGCCACATCCAATCAGCCCCAGCATTTT. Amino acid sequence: CASSPRGATSNQPQHF.

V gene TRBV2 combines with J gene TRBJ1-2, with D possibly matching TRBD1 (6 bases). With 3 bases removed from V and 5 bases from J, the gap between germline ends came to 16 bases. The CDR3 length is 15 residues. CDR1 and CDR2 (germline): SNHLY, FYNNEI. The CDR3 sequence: CASSELQGPYYGYTF. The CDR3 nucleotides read TGTGCCAGCAGTGAGCTACAGGGACCTTATTATGGCTACACCTTC.

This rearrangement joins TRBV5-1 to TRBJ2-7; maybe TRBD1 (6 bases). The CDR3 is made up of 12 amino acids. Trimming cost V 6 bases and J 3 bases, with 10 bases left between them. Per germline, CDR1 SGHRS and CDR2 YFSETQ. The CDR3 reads CASNSDSYEQYF. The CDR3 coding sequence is TGCGCCAGCAACTCGGACAGCTACGAGCAGTACTTC.

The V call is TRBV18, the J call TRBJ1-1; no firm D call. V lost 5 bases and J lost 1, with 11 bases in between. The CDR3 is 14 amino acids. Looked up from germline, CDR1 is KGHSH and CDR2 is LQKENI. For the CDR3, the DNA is TGTGCCAGCTCATTCGTGGCCGAGAACACTGAAGCTTTCTTT. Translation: CASSFVAENTEAFF.

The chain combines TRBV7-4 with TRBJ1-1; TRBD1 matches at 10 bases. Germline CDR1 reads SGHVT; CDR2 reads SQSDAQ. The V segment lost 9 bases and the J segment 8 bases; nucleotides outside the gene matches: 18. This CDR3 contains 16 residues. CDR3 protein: CARSRGQGIFLGEAFF. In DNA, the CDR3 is TGTGCCAGGAGCCGGGGACAGGGGATCTTCTTGGGCGAAGCTTTCTTT.

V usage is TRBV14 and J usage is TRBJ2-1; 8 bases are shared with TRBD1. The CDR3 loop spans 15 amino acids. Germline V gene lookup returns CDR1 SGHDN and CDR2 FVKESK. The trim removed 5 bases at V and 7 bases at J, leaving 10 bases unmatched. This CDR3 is CASSARGPAWNEQFF. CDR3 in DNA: TGTGCCAGCAGCGCCAGGGGGCCTGCGTGGAATGAGCAGTTCTTC.

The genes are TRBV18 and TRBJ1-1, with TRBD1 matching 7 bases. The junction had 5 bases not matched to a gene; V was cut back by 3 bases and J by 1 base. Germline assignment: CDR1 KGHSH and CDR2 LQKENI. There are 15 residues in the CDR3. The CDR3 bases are TGTGCCAGCTCACCCTCCGGGACAGCGAACACTGAAGCTTTCTTT. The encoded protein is CASSPSGTANTEAFF.

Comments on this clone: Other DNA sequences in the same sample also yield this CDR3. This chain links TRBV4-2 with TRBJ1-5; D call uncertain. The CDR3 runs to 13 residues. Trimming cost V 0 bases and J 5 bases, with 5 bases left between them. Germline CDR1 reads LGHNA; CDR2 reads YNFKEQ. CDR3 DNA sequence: TGTGCCAGCAGCCAAGATCGGGATCAGCCCCAGCATTTT. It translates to CASSQDRDQPQHF.

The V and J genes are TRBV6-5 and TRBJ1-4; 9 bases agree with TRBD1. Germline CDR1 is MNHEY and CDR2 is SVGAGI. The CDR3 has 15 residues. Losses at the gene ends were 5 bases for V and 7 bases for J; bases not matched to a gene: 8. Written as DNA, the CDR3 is TGTGCCAGCAGTCAACAGACAGGGGGAAGTGAAAAACTGTTTTTT. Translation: CASSQQTGGSEKLFF.

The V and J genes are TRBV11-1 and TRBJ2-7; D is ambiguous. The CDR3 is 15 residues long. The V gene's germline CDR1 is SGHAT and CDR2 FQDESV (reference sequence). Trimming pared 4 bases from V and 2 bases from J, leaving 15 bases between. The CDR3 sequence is CASSSTVGPTYEQYF. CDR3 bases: TGTGCCAGCAGCTCTACCGTCGGACCCACCTACGAGCAGTACTTC.

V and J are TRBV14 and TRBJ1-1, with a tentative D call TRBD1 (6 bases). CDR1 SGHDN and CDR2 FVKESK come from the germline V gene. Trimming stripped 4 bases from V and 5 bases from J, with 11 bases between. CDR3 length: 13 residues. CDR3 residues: CASSLSRGTEAFF. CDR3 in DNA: TGTGCCAGCAGCCTTTCCAGGGGAACTGAAGCTTTCTTT.

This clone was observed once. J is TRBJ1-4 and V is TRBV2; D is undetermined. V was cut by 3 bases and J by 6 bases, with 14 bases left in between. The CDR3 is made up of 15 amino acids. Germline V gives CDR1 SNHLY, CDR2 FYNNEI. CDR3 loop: CASSDKLLRDEKLFF. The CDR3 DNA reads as TGTGCCAGCAGTGATAAGCTATTAAGGGATGAAAAACTGTTTTTT.

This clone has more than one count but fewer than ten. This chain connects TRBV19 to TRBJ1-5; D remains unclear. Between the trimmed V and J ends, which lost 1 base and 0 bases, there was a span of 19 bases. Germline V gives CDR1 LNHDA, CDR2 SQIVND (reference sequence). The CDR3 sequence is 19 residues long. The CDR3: CASSIVGLTRLYSNQPQHF. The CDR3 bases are TGTGCCAGTAGTATAGTGGGTCTCACCCGATTATATAGCAATCAGCCCCAGCATTTT.

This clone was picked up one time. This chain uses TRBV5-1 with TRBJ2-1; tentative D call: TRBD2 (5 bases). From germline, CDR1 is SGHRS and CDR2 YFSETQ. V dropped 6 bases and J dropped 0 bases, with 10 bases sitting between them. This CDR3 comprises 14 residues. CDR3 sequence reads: CASTDYGSYNEQFF. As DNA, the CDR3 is TGCGCCAGCACCGACTATGGCTCCTACAATGAGCAGTTCTTC.

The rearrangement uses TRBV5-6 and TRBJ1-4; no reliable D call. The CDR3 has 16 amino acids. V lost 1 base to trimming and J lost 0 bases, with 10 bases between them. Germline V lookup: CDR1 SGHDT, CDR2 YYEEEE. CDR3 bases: TGTGCCAGCAGCTTGAAGACTCACTCAACTAATGAAAAACTGTTTTTT. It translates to CASSLKTHSTNEKLFF.

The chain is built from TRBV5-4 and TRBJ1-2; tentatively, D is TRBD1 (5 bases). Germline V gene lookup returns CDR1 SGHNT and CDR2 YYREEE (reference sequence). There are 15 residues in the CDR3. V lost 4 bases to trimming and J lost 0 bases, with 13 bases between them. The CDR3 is CASSRMGVTNYGYTF. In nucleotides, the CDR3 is TGTGCCAGCAGCCGAATGGGGGTGACTAACTATGGCTACACCTTC. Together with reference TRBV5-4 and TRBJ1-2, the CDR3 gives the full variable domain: ETGVTQSPTHLIKTRGQQVTLRCSSQSGHNTVSWYQQALGQGPQFIFQYYREEENGRGNFPPRFSGLQFPNYSSELNVNALELDDSALYLCASSRMGVTNYGYTFGSGTRLTVV.

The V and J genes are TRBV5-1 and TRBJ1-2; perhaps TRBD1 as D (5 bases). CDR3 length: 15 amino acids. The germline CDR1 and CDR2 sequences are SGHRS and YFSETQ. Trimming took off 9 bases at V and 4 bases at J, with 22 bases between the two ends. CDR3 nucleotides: TGCGCCACTCGACCCACAGGTGGGCCCCTCTATGGCTACACCTTC. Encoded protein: CATRPTGGPLYGYTF.

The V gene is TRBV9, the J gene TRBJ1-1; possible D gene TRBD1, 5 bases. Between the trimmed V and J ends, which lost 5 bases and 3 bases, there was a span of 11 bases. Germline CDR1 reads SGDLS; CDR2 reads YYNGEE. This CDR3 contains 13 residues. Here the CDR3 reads CASSEGGDTEAFF. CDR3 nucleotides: TGTGCCAGCAGTGAAGGAGGGGACACTGAAGCTTTCTTT. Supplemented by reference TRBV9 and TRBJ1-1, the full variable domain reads DSGVTQTPKHLITATGQRVTLRCSPRSGDLSVYWYQQSLDQGLQFLIQYYNGEERAKGNILERFSAQQFPDLHSELNLSSLELGDSALYFCASSEGGDTEAFFGQGTRLTVV.

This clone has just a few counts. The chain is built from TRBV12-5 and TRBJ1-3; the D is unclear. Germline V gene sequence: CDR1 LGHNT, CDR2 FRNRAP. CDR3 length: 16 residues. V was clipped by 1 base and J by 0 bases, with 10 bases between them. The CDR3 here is CASGLDTAPSGNTIYF. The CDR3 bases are TGTGCTAGTGGTTTGGATACTGCACCCTCTGGAAACACCATATATTTT.

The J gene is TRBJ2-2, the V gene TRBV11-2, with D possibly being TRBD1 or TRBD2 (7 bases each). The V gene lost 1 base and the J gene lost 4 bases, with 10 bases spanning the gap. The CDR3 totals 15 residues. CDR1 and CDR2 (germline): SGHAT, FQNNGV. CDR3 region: CASSLAGGVTGELFF. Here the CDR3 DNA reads TGTGCCAGCAGCTTAGCAGGGGGGGTCACCGGGGAGCTGTTTTTT.

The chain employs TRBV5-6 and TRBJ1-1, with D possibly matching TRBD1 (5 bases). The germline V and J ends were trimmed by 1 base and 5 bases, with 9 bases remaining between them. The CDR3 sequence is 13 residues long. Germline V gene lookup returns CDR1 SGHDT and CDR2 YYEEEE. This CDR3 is CASSLSGGTEAFF. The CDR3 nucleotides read TGTGCCAGCAGCTTGAGTGGGGGGACTGAAGCTTTCTTT.

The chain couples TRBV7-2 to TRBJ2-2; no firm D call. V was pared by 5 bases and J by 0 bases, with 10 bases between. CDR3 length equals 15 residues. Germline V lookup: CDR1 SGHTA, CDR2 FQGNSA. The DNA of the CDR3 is TGTGCCAGCAGCCTTGACGTCTCGAACACCGGGGAGCTGTTTTTT. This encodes CASSLDVSNTGELFF.

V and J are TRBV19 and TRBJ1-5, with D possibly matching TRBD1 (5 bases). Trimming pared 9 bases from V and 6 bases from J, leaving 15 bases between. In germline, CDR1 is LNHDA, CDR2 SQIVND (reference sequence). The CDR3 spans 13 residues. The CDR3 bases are TGTGCCAGCGCTTCAGGGTACGTTCAGCCCCAGCATTTT. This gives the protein CASASGYVQPQHF.

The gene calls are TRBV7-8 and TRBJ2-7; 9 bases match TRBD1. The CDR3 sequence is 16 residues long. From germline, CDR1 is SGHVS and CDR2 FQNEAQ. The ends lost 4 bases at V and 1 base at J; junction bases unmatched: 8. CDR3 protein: CASSSRGQGISYEQYF. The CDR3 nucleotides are TGTGCCAGCAGCTCCCGGGGACAGGGTATATCCTACGAGCAGTACTTC.

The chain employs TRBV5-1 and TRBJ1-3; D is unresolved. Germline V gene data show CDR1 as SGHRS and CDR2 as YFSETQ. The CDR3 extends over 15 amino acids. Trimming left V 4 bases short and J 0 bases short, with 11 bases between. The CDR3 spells CASSPDTFSGNTIYF. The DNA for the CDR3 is TGCGCCAGCAGCCCCGACACCTTCTCTGGAAACACCATATATTTT.